This is a list of T cell receptor beta chains from one sample in a study of T-cell reconstitution after alpha-beta-depleted transplantation in children. TCRdb redid the calling of the PCR reads with MiXCR, one entry per CDR3 protein. The sample shows some 130,000 distinct CDR3 sequences, more than 9.5% of them seen only once. This specimen was PBMCs, mostly from graft donor cells, taken 180 days after TCRalphabeta/CD19-depleted stem cell transplant. The receptors here all came from a girl less than two years old who had a stem cell transplant for combined immunodeficiency, so the T cells may come from the graft donor. CDR3s include the opening cysteine and the closing phenylalanine or tryptophan. Fields, in order: V gene, D gene, J gene, clone size, CDR3 protein, CDR3 DNA. D genes are given only for firm matches. Part of the rows lack a size; the others show once, few, many or a class for expanded clones.

TRBV10-3,TRBD1,TRBJ2-7,few,CAISEWDSFYEQYF,TGTGCCATCAGTGAGTGGGACAGCTTTTACGAGCAGTACTTC
TRBV6-1,.,TRBJ2-6,few,CASSAGRISGANVLTF,TGTGCCAGCAGTGCTGGACGGATCTCTGGGGCCAACGTCCTGACTTTC
TRBV7-2,.,TRBJ2-1,.,CASSLEVGDYNEQFF,TGTGCCAGCAGCTTAGAAGTGGGGGACTACAATGAGCAGTTCTTC
TRBV20-1,.,TRBJ1-6,.,CSARDLGNHNSPLHF,TGCAGTGCTAGAGATCTAGGGAACCATAATTCACCCCTCCACTTT
TRBV20-1,.,TRBJ2-5,.,CSARAGVPQETQYF,TGCAGTGCTAGAGCGGGGGTCCCACAAGAGACCCAGTACTTC
TRBV15,TRBD1,TRBJ2-1,few,CATSSSRQGIHEQFF,TGTGCCACCAGCAGTTCCCGACAGGGGATCCATGAGCAGTTCTTC
TRBV6-2/TRBV6-3,.,TRBJ2-2,few,CASSRGFGELFF,TGTGCCAGCAGTCGGGGTTTTGGTGAGCTGTTTTTT
TRBV28,.,TRBJ1-2,few,CASQTAGGYGYTF,TGTGCCAGCCAAACAGCCGGCGGCTATGGCTACACCTTC
TRBV20-1,.,TRBJ1-5,few,CSASDNGQPQHF,TGCAGTGCCTCGGACAACGGCCAGCCCCAGCATTTT
TRBV19,TRBD1,TRBJ2-7,few,CASRRQGTYEQYF,TGTGCCAGTAGGAGACAGGGAACCTACGAGCAGTACTTC